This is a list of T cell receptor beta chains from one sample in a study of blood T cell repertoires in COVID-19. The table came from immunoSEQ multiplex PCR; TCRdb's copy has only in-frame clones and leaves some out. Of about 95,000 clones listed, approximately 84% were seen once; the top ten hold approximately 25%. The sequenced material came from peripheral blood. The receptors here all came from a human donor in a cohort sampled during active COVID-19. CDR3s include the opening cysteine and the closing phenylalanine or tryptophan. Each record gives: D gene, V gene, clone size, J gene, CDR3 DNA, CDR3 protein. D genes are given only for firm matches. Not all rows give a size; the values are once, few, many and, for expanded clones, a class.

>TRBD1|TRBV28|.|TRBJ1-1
TGTGCCAGCACCTCTGGGACAGGGGTGTCTGAAGCTTTCTTT
CASTSGTGVSEAFF
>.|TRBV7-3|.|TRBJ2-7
TGTGCCAGCAGCCCGGGATCCCTCTCCTACGAGCAGTACTTC
CASSPGSLSYEQYF
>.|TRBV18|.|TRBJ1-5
TGTGCCAGCTCACCAGGACAAAATAGCAATCAGCCCCAGCATTTT
CASSPGQNSNQPQHF
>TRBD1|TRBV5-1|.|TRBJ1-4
TGCGCCAGCAGCTTGGATGGACAGGGTAGCGAAAAACTGTTTTTT
CASSLDGQGSEKLFF
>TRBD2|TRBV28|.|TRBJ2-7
TGTGCCAGCAGCTGGACTAGCGGGAGCCCCTACGAGCAGTACTTC
CASSWTSGSPYEQYF
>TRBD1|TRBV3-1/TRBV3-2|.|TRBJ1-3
TGTGCCAGCAGCCCCCGGGACAGGGCAATTGGCTCTGGAAACACCATATATTTT
CASSPRDRAIGSGNTIYF
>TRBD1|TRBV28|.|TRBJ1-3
TGTGCCAGCAGTCCAGGGGGCATAAAGAGAAACACCATATATTTT
CASSPGGIKRNTIYF
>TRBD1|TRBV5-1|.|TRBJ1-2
TGCGCCAGCAGCTTGGCCCTCGTGACAGGGGCAGGGGGCTACACCTTC
CASSLALVTGAGGYTF
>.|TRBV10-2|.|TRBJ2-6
TGCGCCAGCAGATTATCAGGGGCTGGGGCCAACGTCCTGACTTTC
CASRLSGAGANVLTF
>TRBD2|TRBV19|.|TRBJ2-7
TGTGCCAGTAGTAAGGACGGGAGGAACTACGAGCAGTACTTC
CASSKDGRNYEQYF
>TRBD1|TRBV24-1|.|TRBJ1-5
TGTGCCACCAGTGGGGGGACAGGCAATCAGCCCCAGCATTTT
CATSGGTGNQPQHF
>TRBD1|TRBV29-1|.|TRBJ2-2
TGCAGCGTTGAAGATAGGGGACAGACCCTTCGGGAGCTGTTTTTT
CSVEDRGQTLRELFF
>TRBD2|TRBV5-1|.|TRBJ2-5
TGCGCCAGCAGCCCGGGGGGACTAGCGGGACAAGAGACCCAGTACTTC
CASSPGGLAGQETQYF
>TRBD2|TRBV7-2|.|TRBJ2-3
TGTGCCAGCAGCAGAGGGGCTAGCGGGGGGGTCGAAGATACGCAGTATTTT
CASSRGASGGVEDTQYF
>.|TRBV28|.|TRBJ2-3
TGTGCCAGCAGTTTAAGTGGGGGAGGCCCGAAATGGCAGTATTTT
CASSLSGGGPKWQYF
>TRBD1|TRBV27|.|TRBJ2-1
TGTGCCAGCACCGACAGGGGCTCCTACAATGAGCAGTTCTTC
CASTDRGSYNEQFF
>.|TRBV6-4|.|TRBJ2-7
TGTGCCAGCAGTGCGGTCCCCTTCGGCGAGCAGTACTTC
CASSAVPFGEQYF
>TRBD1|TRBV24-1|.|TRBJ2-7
TGTGCCACCAGTGACGCCCGGGACAGGGAGGGTGGGGAGCAGTACTTC
CATSDARDREGGEQYF
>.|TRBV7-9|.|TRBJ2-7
TGTGCCAGCAGCTCACAAGGGGGGGCCAGCACCTACGAGCAGTACTTC
CASSSQGGASTYEQYF
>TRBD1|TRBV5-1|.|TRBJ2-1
TGCGCCAGCAGCTTGGGGACAGGGTCTAATGAGCAGTTCTTC
CASSLGTGSNEQFF
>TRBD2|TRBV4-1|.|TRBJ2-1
TGCGCCAGCAGCCACTTAGCGGGGGGCCACAATGAGCAGTTCTTC
CASSHLAGGHNEQFF
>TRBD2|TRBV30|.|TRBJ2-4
TGTGCCTGGAGTGTACGGACTAGCGGGATAGCGGCCAAAAACATTCAGTACTTC
CAWSVRTSGIAAKNIQYF
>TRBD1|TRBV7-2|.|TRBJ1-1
TGTGCCAGCAGCAGACAGGGGCAGGTGAACACTGAAGCTTTCTTT
CASSRQGQVNTEAFF
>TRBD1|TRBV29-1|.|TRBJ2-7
TGCAGCGTCGAAGACAGGGGCGGTTACGAGCAGTACTTC
CSVEDRGGYEQYF
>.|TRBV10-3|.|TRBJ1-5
TGTGCCATCAGTGTACAGGGAGGGGGCAATCAGCCCCAGCATTTT
CAISVQGGGNQPQHF
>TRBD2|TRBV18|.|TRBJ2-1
TGTGCCAGCTCACCTTCATTGACTAGCGGGGACAATGAGCAGTTCTTC
CASSPSLTSGDNEQFF
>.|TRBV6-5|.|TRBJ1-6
TGTGCCAGCAGTTACTCGGACCCACGGGGGTCACCCCTCCACTTT
CASSYSDPRGSPLHF
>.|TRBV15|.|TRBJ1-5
TGTGCCACCAGCAGAGGTGACAATAGCAATCAGCCCCAGCATTTT
CATSRGDNSNQPQHF
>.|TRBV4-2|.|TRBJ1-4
TGTGCCAGCAGCCAAGATGGGGCCGCCGGTAATGAAAAACTGTTTTTT
CASSQDGAAGNEKLFF
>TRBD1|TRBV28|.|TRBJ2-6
TGTGCCAGCAGTCCACGACAGGGGAAGAGCTCTGGGGCCAACGTCCTGACTTTC
CASSPRQGKSSGANVLTF
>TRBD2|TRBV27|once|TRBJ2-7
TGTGCCAGCAGTTTGCAAGTAGCGGGAAGTCACGAGCAGTACTTC
CASSLQVAGSHEQYF
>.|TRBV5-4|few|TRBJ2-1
TGTGCCAGCAGCTCCCGTGGGGATACTAGAGCCGCCTATGAGCAGTTCTTC
CASSSRGDTRAAYEQFF
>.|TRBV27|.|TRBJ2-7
TGTGCCAGCATTATCTGCAGGGAGGTGGACGAGCAGTACTTC
CASIICREVDEQYF
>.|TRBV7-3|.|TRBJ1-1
TGTGCCAGCAGCTTGGGAGGCGGGAACACTGAAGCTTTCTTT
CASSLGGGNTEAFF
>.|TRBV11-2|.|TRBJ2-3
TGTGCCAGCAGCATCCTGGATACGCAGTATTTT
CASSILDTQYF
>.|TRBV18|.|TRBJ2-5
TGTGCCAGCTCACCAATCCCTAGCGTAACTCAAGAGACCCAGTACTTC
CASSPIPSVTQETQYF
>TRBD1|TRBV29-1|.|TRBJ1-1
TGCAGCGGGGACAGTCGGACGAACACTGAAGCTTTCTTT
CSGDSRTNTEAFF
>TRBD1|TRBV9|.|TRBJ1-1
TGTGCCAGCAGCGCCATGACAGGGCGGACTGAAGCTTTCTTT
CASSAMTGRTEAFF
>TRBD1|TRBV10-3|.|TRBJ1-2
TGTGCCATCAGTGACTTTCAGGGGGCAGGCTATGGCTACACCTTC
CAISDFQGAGYGYTF
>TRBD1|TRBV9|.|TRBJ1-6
TGTGCCAGCAGCCCACGGACAGGGGGGTACTCACCCCTCCACTTT
CASSPRTGGYSPLHF
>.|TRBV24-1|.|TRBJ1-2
TGTGCCACCTCCCGAGATCGTAACTATGGCTACACCTTC
CATSRDRNYGYTF
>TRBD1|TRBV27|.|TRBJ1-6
TGTGCCAGCAGTTCCGCCGGGACAGGGAATTCACCCCTCCACTTT
CASSSAGTGNSPLHF
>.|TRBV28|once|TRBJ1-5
TGTGCCAGCAGTTTATTAGGCGGACAGCCCCAGCATTTT
CASSLLGGQPQHF
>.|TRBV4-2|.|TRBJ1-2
TGTGCCAGCAGCCAAGAACTAACGGTCTCCTATGGCTACACCTTC
CASSQELTVSYGYTF
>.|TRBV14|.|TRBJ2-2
TGTGCCAGCCGGGAGCAGGGCACCGGGGAGCTGTTTTTT
CASREQGTGELFF
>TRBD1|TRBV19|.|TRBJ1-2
TGTGCCAGTAGTTCTCCGGACAGGGCGGGATCAAACTATGGCTACACCTTC
CASSSPDRAGSNYGYTF
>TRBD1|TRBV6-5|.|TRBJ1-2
TGTGCCAGTAAGAGGGGGGACAGGGAGTCGGGCTACACCTTC
CASKRGDRESGYTF
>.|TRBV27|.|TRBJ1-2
TGTGCCAGCAGTCCGGGAGCGGGGTTAGGAGGGGGCTACACCTTC
CASSPGAGLGGGYTF
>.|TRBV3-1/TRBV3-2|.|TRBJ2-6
TGTGCCAGCAGCCAAGAAACAGGAATCTCTGGGGCCAACGTCCTGACTTTC
CASSQETGISGANVLTF
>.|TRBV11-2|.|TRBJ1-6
TGTGCCAGCACCTCGTACCGAGGAGATTCACCCCTCCACTTT
CASTSYRGDSPLHF
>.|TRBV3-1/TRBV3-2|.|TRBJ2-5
TGTGCCAGCAGTCGGGCAGGGCCCAAAGAGACCCAGTACTTC
CASSRAGPKETQYF
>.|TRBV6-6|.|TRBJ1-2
TGTGCCAGCAGTTACCAGTATGGCTACACCTTC
CASSYQYGYTF
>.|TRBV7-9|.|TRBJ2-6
TGTGCCAGCAGCCGCTCTGGGGCCAACGTCCTGACTTTC
CASSRSGANVLTF
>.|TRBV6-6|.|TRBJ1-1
TGTGCCAGCGGATTGGCGAGGGGGGGTACTGAAGCTTTCTTT
CASGLARGGTEAFF
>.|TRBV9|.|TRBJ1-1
TGTGCCAGCAGCGCAAGACAGGACAGGAACACTGAAGCTTTCTTT
CASSARQDRNTEAFF
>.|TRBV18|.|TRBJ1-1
TGTGCCAGCTCCCAGAGTAGGACAGACAGCAGGAACACTGAAGCTTTCTTT
CASSQSRTDSRNTEAFF
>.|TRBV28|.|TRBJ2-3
TGTGCCAGCAGCTCGAGAGATACGCAGTATTTT
CASSSRDTQYF
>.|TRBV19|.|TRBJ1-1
TGTGCCAGTAGGGACTTACGGGACATGAACACTGAAGCTTTCTTT
CASRDLRDMNTEAFF
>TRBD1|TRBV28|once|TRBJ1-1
TGTGCCAGTCCCGGGACAGGGAGCCTGGGGGCTTTCTTT
CASPGTGSLGAFF